Listed here are 30 T cell receptor beta chains from one sample, sequenced in a study of T cells in Graves' hyperthyroidism and ophthalmopathy. TCR beta CDR3 region amplification was performed from RNA transcripts. The study used the HTBI primer set for a first-round RT-PCR of the TCR CDR3. TCRdb independently ran MiXCR on the multiplex PCR reads; one entry per CDR3 protein. The data hold under 350,000 distinct CDR3 sequences, with around a quarter observed a single time. Source material: blood. The receptors shown here come from a man aged 35 to 55 with Graves' hyperthyroidism that later progressed to Graves' ophthalmopathy.

The chain carries TRBV12-3 or TRBV12-4 and TRBJ2-5, with 9 bases identical to TRBD1. Trimming removed 6 bases from V and 2 bases from J; junction bases left unmatched: 10. This CDR3 region has 16 residues. CDR3 DNA sequence: TGTGCCAGCAGCCGACAGGGGGGGAGGCGGCAAGAGACCCAGTACTTC. Amino acid sequence: CASSRQGGRRQETQYF.

With respect to this clonotype: The junction departs from germline at one end; a sequencing error may be responsible. The chain couples TRBV25-1 to TRBJ1-5; D is uncertain. CDR1 MGHDK and CDR2 SYGVNS come from the germline V gene. There are 13 residues in the CDR3. The CDR3: CASERRIFQLQHF. CDR3 nucleotide sequence: TGTGCCAGTGAGCGAAGGATTTTTCAGCTCCAGCATTTT.

This clonotype has more than one count but fewer than ten. The chain uses TRBV11-2 and TRBJ2-7; possibly TRBD1 or TRBD2 for D (7 bases each). The CDR3 contains 17 residues. V lost 6 bases, J lost 1 base, and 22 bases lay in between. Germline V CDR1 and CDR2: SGHAT, FQNNGV. CDR3 loop: CASSYNGGRGQSYEQYF. The CDR3 region has the DNA TGTGCCAGCAGTTACAACGGAGGGAGGGGGCAGTCCTACGAGCAGTACTTC.

The chain joins TRBV5-1 to TRBJ1-2, with a tentative D call TRBD1 (5 bases). Trimming removed 7 bases from V and 2 bases from J, with 15 bases in between. The CDR3 runs 14 residues. Germline values: CDR1 SGHRS, CDR2 YFSETQ. CDR3: CASHPGDRNYGYTF. The CDR3 DNA follows: TGCGCCAGCCACCCGGGGGACCGAAACTATGGCTACACCTTC. Together with reference TRBV5-1 and TRBJ1-2, the CDR3 gives the full variable domain: KAGVTQTPRYLIKTRGQQVTLSCSPISGHRSVSWYQQTPGQGLQFLFEYFSETQRNKGNFPGRFSGRQFSNSRSEMNVSTLELGDSALYLCASHPGDRNYGYTFGSGTRLTVV.

This clonotype came up many times. This chain uses TRBV6-5 with TRBJ1-2; 7 nucleotides match TRBD1. From germline, CDR1 is MNHEY and CDR2 SVGAGI. The CDR3 loop spans 13 amino acids. V trimming: 10 bases; J trimming: 3 bases; junction bases outside the gene matches: 8. The CDR3 nucleotides read TGTGCCAACCGAAGGGGGCGCGACTATGGCTACACCTTC. This gives the protein CANRRGRDYGYTF.

In this sample, this clonotype turned up many times. V usage is TRBV20-1 and J usage is TRBJ1-1; D unclear. Per germline, CDR1 DFQATT and CDR2 SNEGSKA (reference sequence). Deletions cut 1 base from V and 8 bases from J, with 14 bases between. The CDR3 is 13 amino acids. The CDR3 DNA reads TGCAGTGCTAGAGGAACCTACAAACAGGAAGCTTTCTTT. Translation: CSARGTYKQEAFF.

At least ten counts were recorded for this clonotype. V is TRBV27 and J is TRBJ1-1; D gene uncertain. Trimming cost V 1 base and J 4 bases, with 7 bases left between them. There are 13 residues in the CDR3. CDR1 is MNHEY and CDR2 is SMNVEV in the germline V gene (reference sequence). The CDR3 DNA is TGTGCCAGCAGTTTATGGTTATCCACTGAAGCTTTCTTT. Its translation is CASSLWLSTEAFF.

This clonotype was counted many times. V gene TRBV29-1 combines with J gene TRBJ2-2, with a weak D call TRBD2 (7 bases). The V end lost 6 bases, the J end lost 5 bases, and 22 bases lay between the germline ends. The CDR3 sequence is 16 residues long. Germline V lookup: CDR1 SQVTM, CDR2 ANQGSEA. The CDR3 region has the DNA TGCAGCGTCGGGGGGTACAGGGAGGTTCGTACCGGGGAGCTGTTTTTT. This encodes CSVGGYREVRTGELFF.

This sequence joins TRBV20-1 and TRBJ2-2, with D unresolved. V dropped 0 bases and J dropped 2 bases, with 7 bases sitting between them. CDR1 and CDR2 from the germline V gene are DFQATT and SNEGSKA (reference sequence). This CDR3 spans 14 amino acids. The CDR3 DNA reads TGCAGTGCTAGAGAGCTAGGCAACACCGGGGAGCTGTTTTTT. This gives the protein CSARELGNTGELFF.

The gene calls are TRBV12-3 or TRBV12-4 and TRBJ2-7, with 10 bases aligning to TRBD2. The CDR3 has 13 residues. Losses at the gene ends were 10 bases for V and 5 bases for J; bases not matched to a gene: 8. The CDR3 coding sequence is TGTGCCATTGGTGAGCGGGAGGGCCACGAGCAGTACTTC. Its translation: CAIGEREGHEQYF.

This clonotype has a count of ten or more. The chain couples TRBV10-3 to TRBJ2-5; D possibly corresponds to TRBD2 (6 bases). Germline V CDR1 and CDR2: ENHRY, SYGVKD. V lost 0 bases, J lost 9 bases, and 17 bases lay in between. This CDR3 region has 15 residues. The CDR3, as DNA: TGTGCCATCAGTGAGTCGAGCCTCGCGGGGTGGGCCCAGTACTTC. Translating it yields CAISESSLAGWAQYF.

In its sample, this clonotype was seen many times. This chain connects TRBV19 to TRBJ2-7, with a weak D call TRBD2 (5 bases). CDR1 and CDR2 from the germline V gene are LNHDA and SQIVND (reference sequence). The V end was cut by 3 bases, the J end by 3 bases, with 24 bases between. The CDR3 totals 18 residues. The CDR3 coding sequence is TGTGCCAGTAGTATCGTCAGAGGCGCGGGTACGTCTATCTACGAGCAGTACTTC. Its translation is CASSIVRGAGTSIYEQYF.

At least ten counts were recorded for this clonotype. The chain's CDR3 is CASSMDARGYTF. DNA for the CDR3: TGTGCCAGCAGTATGGACGCGAGGGGCTACACCTTC. The chain links TRBV7-2 to TRBJ1-2, with D uncertain. The CDR3 length is 12 residues. The V end was cut by 6 bases, the J end by 8 bases, with 13 bases between. The V gene's germline CDR1 is SGHTA and CDR2 FQGNSA.

In DNA form, the CDR3 reads TGTGCCAGCAGTGCGGCGAGGCAACTTAACTATGGCTACACCTTC. Protein product: CASSAARQLNYGYTF. The chain is built from TRBV6-1 and TRBJ1-2, with D unresolved. Germline loops: CDR1 MNHNS, CDR2 SASEGT. V was shortened by 4 bases and J by 1 base, with 13 bases between the two germline ends. CDR3 size: 15 residues.

The sample holds a few counts of this clonotype. The chain employs TRBV11-2 and TRBJ1-6; 12 nucleotides line up with TRBD1. CDR1 is SGHAT and CDR2 is FQNNGV in the germline V gene. The CDR3 runs 19 residues. V was clipped by 4 bases and J by 5 bases; unmatched bases: 12. For the CDR3, the DNA is TGTGCCAGCAGCTACGGGACAGGGGGCGCTTCTACCCATAATTCACCCCTCCACTTT. Its protein is CASSYGTGGASTHNSPLHF.

This clonotype has at least ten counts. The chain employs TRBV13 and TRBJ1-1; D is unclear. Trimming removed 0 bases from V and 13 bases from J, with 18 bases in between. The V gene's germline CDR1 is PRHDT and CDR2 FYEKMQ (reference sequence). CDR3 size: 14 residues. The CDR3 region is CASSLGFVRTEVFF. As DNA, the CDR3 is TGTGCCAGCAGCTTAGGGTTCGTCAGGACCGAGGTTTTCTTT.

The chain is built from TRBV29-1 and TRBJ2-5, with D tentatively TRBD2 (7 bases). CDR1 and CDR2 (germline): SQVTM, ANQGSEA. V lost 3 bases and J lost 0, with 14 bases in between. The CDR3 length is 15 residues. The CDR3 DNA reads TGCAGCGTTGACGTGGGGGGGCTCTACCAAGAGACCCAGTACTTC. Translated: CSVDVGGLYQETQYF.

This clonotype was observed many times. The chain employs TRBV6-5 and TRBJ1-1; a possible D gene is TRBD1 (6 bases). The V and J ends lost 0 bases and 4 bases respectively, with 15 bases between them. Germline lookup yields CDR1 MNHEY and CDR2 SVGAGI. This CDR3 spans 16 amino acids. Here the CDR3 DNA reads TGTGCCAGCAGTTACTCCCGACTGACAGGTGCCACTGAAGCTTTCTTT. Encoded protein: CASSYSRLTGATEAFF.

The chain has TRBV30 and TRBJ2-5; the match to TRBD1 covers 9 bases. The CDR3 is 14 residues long. CDR1 is GTSNPN, CDR2 SVGIG, per germline (reference sequence). Trimming removed 2 bases from V and 5 bases from J; junction bases left unmatched: 6. CDR3 DNA sequence: TGTGCCTGGAGTCTCGGACAGGGGTGGGAGACCCAGTACTTC. The encoded protein is CAWSLGQGWETQYF.

Ten or more counts support this clonotype. The J gene is TRBJ2-7, the V gene TRBV28, with a tentative D call TRBD1 (5 bases). The CDR3 runs 14 residues. V gave up 3 bases and J gave up 1 base, with 10 bases separating them. Germline loops: CDR1 MDHEN, CDR2 SYDVKM. CDR3: CASSFPGKSYEQYF. The DNA for the CDR3 is TGTGCCAGCAGTTTTCCAGGGAAGTCCTACGAGCAGTACTTC. The full variable domain, its missing parts supplied by reference TRBV28 and TRBJ2-7, is DVKVTQSSRYLVKRTGEKVFLECVQDMDHENMFWYRQDPGLGLRLIYFSYDVKMKEKGDIPEGYSVSREKKERFSLILESASTNQTSMYLCASSFPGKSYEQYFGPGTRLTVT.

J is TRBJ2-7 and V is TRBV6-8; TRBD1 might be the D (5 bases). The CDR3 totals 13 residues. Germline CDR1 and CDR2: MNHGY and SAAAGT. The ends were cut back, 8 bases at V and 3 bases at J, with 14 bases in the middle. The CDR3 DNA is TGTGCCAGCCAGGGAAGGCGGAACTACGAGCAGTACTTC. Translation gives CASQGRRNYEQYF.

This clonotype was counted only a few times. The J gene is TRBJ1-1, the V gene TRBV12-3 or TRBV12-4, with D hard to call. This CDR3 is 14 amino acids long. V was trimmed by 2 bases and J by 1 base, leaving 8 bases between them. DNA for the CDR3: TGTGCCAGCAGTTTACGGCTACGGAACACTGAAGCTTTCTTT. As protein: CASSLRLRNTEAFF.

This clonotype was seen at least ten times. The V and J genes are TRBV6-2 or TRBV6-3 and TRBJ2-5; no clear D. The germline gives CDR1 MNHEY, CDR2 SVGEGT. CDR3 length equals 14 residues. V was pared by 4 bases and J by 3 bases, with 12 bases between. The CDR3 loop reads CASSLRTPEETQYF. CDR3 sequence (DNA): TGTGCCAGCAGTTTGAGGACCCCCGAAGAGACCCAGTACTTC.

This clonotype was detected ten times or more. The chain recombines TRBV4-1 with TRBJ2-7; 7 bases map to TRBD1. There are 16 residues in the CDR3. In germline, CDR1 is MGHRA, CDR2 YSYEKL. V shed 3 bases, J shed 2 bases, and the junction held 10 bases outside the gene matches. The CDR3 region is CASSHPGQSLTYEQYF. CDR3 coding DNA: TGCGCCAGCAGCCACCCGGGACAGAGCCTAACCTACGAGCAGTACTTC.

There are many counts of this clonotype. This sequence joins TRBV6-2 or TRBV6-3 and TRBJ1-2, with a weak D call TRBD1 (5 bases). Deletions cut 6 bases from V and 8 bases from J, with 16 bases between. The CDR3 loop spans 13 amino acids. Germline V lookup: CDR1 MNHEY, CDR2 SVGEGT. CDR3 protein: CASRDTRSRGYTF. The CDR3 DNA is TGTGCCAGCAGGGACACGCGTTCCCGCGGCTACACCTTC.

This clonotype has more than one count but fewer than ten. A read error is possible here, since a much larger clone lies one base away. The chain combines TRBV5-5 with TRBJ1-2, with TRBD1 as a possible D gene (6 bases). V was cut by 2 bases and J by 2 bases, with 10 bases left in between. The CDR3 loop spans 14 amino acids. Per germline, CDR1 SGHKS and CDR2 YYEKEE (reference sequence). CDR3 residues: CASSFQGRNYGYTF. CDR3 DNA: TGTGCCAGCAGCTTTCAGGGGAGGAACTATGGCTACACCTTC.

At least ten counts were recorded for this clonotype. The chain has TRBV7-9 and TRBJ2-7; 9 bases agree with TRBD2. CDR1 SEHNR and CDR2 FQNEAQ come from the germline V gene (reference sequence). The length of the CDR3 is 16 residues. V lost 4 bases to trimming and J lost 4 bases; unmatched junction nucleotides: 11. The CDR3 protein is CASSSPPGLAGYEQYF. CDR3 DNA: TGTGCCAGCAGCTCCCCCCCGGGACTAGCAGGTTACGAGCAGTACTTC.

This clonotype was picked up one time. CDR3 sequence: CASSLGIGDTEAFF. CDR3 coding DNA: TGTGCCAGCAGTTTAGGGATAGGAGACACTGAAGCTTTCTTT. The chain links TRBV27 to TRBJ1-1; no firm D call. The CDR3 contains 14 residues. The germline gives CDR1 MNHEY, CDR2 SMNVEV (reference sequence). V shed 2 bases and J shed 3 bases, with 10 bases lying between them.

The table lists this clonotype with many counts. The chain joins TRBV7-3 to TRBJ2-2; D is ambiguous. V dropped 3 bases and J dropped 6 bases, with 11 bases sitting between them. Germline CDR1 and CDR2: SGHTA and FQGTGA. The CDR3 spans 14 residues. The CDR3 nucleotides read TGTGCCAGCAGCTTGGGCGGCCCCTCCGGGGAGCTGTTTTTT. It yields the protein CASSLGGPSGELFF.

A note on this clonotype: The junction departs from the called germline gene at one end, perhaps through a read error. V gene TRBV27 combines with J gene TRBJ2-7, with 9 positions matching TRBD1. The CDR3 runs to 15 residues. CDR1 and CDR2 (germline): MNHEY, SMNVEV (reference sequence). CDR3 sequence: CASRLGTGSSYELYF. The CDR3 bases are TGTGCCAGTCGTTTAGGGACAGGGAGCTCCTACGAGCTGTACTTC.